This T cell receptor beta chain was sequenced for a study of OX40 agonist ivuxolimab in advanced cancers. Study-wide background: The patients received ivuxolimab by intravenous route every 2 weeks at 0.01 to 10 mg/kg.

CDR3 length equals 16 residues. Germline-derived CDR1 and CDR2 are SGHTA and FQGNSA. V lost 5 bases, J lost 3 bases, and 20 bases lay in between. TCRdb's table, derived via immunoSEQ multiplex PCR, lists solely in-frame clones and lacks some. This sample has under 90,000 clones, with roughly 91% found just once. The sequences come from CD4+ or CD8+ T cells sorted from blood, collected in a trial of the OX40 agonist ivuxolimab. This clonotype was obtained from an adult with an advanced solid tumor such as melanoma, head and neck, liver or kidney cancer. The rearrangement links TRBV7-2 to TRBJ2-7, with D tentatively TRBD1 (5 bases). Written as DNA, the CDR3 is TGTGCCAGCAGCCCGCGTGTTTCAGGGCCTCTCTACGAGCAGTACTTC. This sequence encodes CASSPRVSGPLYEQYF.